This TCR beta chain was identified in a study of blood T cells in healthy people across ages. Points from the study as a whole: Naive CD4+ cells and diversity were both higher in long-lived donors than in aged donors. Diversity figures derived from one million T cells were judged to underestimate the true value.

A note on this clonotype: Its matching antigen is unknown.

The authors ran a second PCR of roughly 6 to 11 cycles using a sample-barcoded 5' primer and a J-beta primer mix. All cDNA molecules were each tagged by a template-switch adaptor with 12 random nucleotides. Individual samples furnished no less than 2.5 million CDR3-containing paired-end reads apiece. One entry per CDR3 protein, called by TCRdb with MiXCR from the 5' RACE reads. The repertoire holds 1.5 million to 2 million distinct CDR3 sequences, with around 35% as singletons. The V end lost 6 bases, the J end lost 9 bases, and 12 bases lay between the germline ends. Germline CDR1 SQVTM, CDR2 ANQGSEA. This CDR3 spans 11 amino acids.

Sequencing was performed on blood. This receptor was identified in a woman in her twenties or thirties in good health. The V and J genes are TRBV29-1 and TRBJ2-1; tentative D call: TRBD1 (6 bases). The CDR3 sequence: CSVQQGLEQFF. In DNA, the CDR3 is TGCAGCGTGCAACAGGGCCTTGAGCAGTTCTTC.